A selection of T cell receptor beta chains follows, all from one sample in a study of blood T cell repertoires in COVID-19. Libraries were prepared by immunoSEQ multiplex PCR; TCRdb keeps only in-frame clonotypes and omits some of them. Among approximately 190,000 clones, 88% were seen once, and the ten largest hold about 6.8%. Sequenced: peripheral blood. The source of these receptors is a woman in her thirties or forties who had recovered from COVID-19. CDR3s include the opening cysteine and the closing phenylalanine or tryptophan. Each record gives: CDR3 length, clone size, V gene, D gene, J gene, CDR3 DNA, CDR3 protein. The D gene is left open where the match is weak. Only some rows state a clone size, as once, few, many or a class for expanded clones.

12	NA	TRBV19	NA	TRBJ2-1	TGTGCCAGTAAAGGGGACTACAATGAGCAGTTCTTC	CASKGDYNEQFF
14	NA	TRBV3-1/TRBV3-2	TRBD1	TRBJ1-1	TGTGCCAGCAGCCCGGGACAGGGGAACACTGAAGCTTTCTTT	CASSPGQGNTEAFF
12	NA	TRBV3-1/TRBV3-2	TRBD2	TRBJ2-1	TGTGCCAGCAGCCGTACGAAGCGGGATCGGCTCTTC	CASSRTKRDRLF
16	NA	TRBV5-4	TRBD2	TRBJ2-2	TGTGCCAGCAGCCATGCCGAGTCGGGGGGGACCGGGGAGCTGTTTTTT	CASSHAESGGTGELFF
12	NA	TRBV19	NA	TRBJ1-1	TGTGCCAGTAGTATGGTCGGGGGAGAAGCTTTCTTT	CASSMVGGEAFF
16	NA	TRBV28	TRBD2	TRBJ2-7	TGTGCCAGCAGTCCCTGGACTAGCGGAACCCTCTACGAGCAGTACTTC	CASSPWTSGTLYEQYF
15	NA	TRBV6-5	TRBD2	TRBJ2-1	TGTGCCAGCAGTTACTCGACTAGCGGGAACAATGAGCAGTTCTTC	CASSYSTSGNNEQFF
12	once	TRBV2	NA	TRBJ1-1	TGTGCCAGCAAGGACGGCGGGTTGAAAGCTTTCTTT	CASKDGGLKAFF
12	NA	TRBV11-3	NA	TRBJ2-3	TGTGCCAGCAGCTTAGGAGGGTCTACGCAGTATTTT	CASSLGGSTQYF
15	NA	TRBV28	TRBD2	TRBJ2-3	TGTGCCAGCAGTTTAGCGGGAGGGCAAGGAGATACGCAGTATTTT	CASSLAGGQGDTQYF
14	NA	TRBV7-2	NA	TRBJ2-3	TGTGCCAGCAGCTTGCCGGGTAGCACAGATACGCAGTATTTT	CASSLPGSTDTQYF
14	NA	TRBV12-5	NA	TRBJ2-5	TGTGCTAGTGGCTCTGCAGGGGGAGGCGAGACCCAGTACTTC	CASGSAGGGETQYF
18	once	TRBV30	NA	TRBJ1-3	TGTGCCTGGAGTGTATCTCTTACTACGATGGGCTCTGGAAACACCATATATTTT	CAWSVSLTTMGSGNTIYF